Below, one TCR beta chain is given with its context. Which antigen it targets is not known. No base-level quality is on record; no much larger clone is a single base apart. Patients with autoimmune disease history or receiving systemic immunosuppression were excluded from the trial. Peripheral blood for TCR sequencing was drawn from every dose cohort at baseline, at cycle 4 day 1 and at cycle 7 day 1. The samples were drawn from a first-in-human, open-label, multicenter phase I dose-escalation trial of ivuxolimab. Adults with locally advanced or metastatic melanoma, renal cell, hepatocellular, or head and neck squamous cell carcinoma were enrolled in the trial. Before TCR sequencing, CD4+ T cells and CD8+ T cells were sorted from peripheral blood as separate populations. Genomic DNA was extracted from sorted cells for sequencing of the TCRbeta CDR3 region. The immunoSEQ Assay was used to sequence the TCRbeta CDR3 regions. TCRdb mirrors the immuneACCESS table, restricted to in-frame sequences. Some clones are absent from its copies; in checked studies, under half trace to an unresolved V gene, and the reason for the others is unknown. This sample is represented by tens of thousands of clones; about 88% of them were singletons. Together, the top ten hold 1.5% of the sample.

These data originate in a study of OX40 agonist ivuxolimab in advanced cancers. Context from the whole study: The costimulatory receptor OX40 (CD134) was targeted by ivuxolimab, a fully human IgG2 agonistic monoclonal antibody. Intravenous ivuxolimab was administered to patients every 2 weeks at six dose levels: 0.01, 0.1, 0.3, 1.5, 3 and 10 mg/kg. Partial responses occurred in three dose-escalation patients, of whom one had hepatocellular carcinoma and two had cutaneous melanoma. Peripheral TCRbeta sequencing was intended to test whether TCR sequence diversity was altered and clonal T-cell expansion was caused by ivuxolimab. Of the approximately 50 patients in dose escalation, 19 had hepatocellular carcinoma, some 15 had melanoma, 9 had renal cell carcinoma and 9 had head and neck cancer. In the dose-escalation cohort, 70% to 90% of patients were male, and the mean age was roughly 60 years with a range of about 23 to 79. Prior anti-PD-1, anti-PD-L1 or anti-CTLA-4 therapy was permitted, and 40% of dose-escalation patients had received checkpoint inhibitors. The monotherapy dose-escalation portion (N of about 52 patients) of the phase I ivuxolimab trial is reported in the paper.

The paper as a whole reports these results and caveats: After ivuxolimab, more expanded clones were found on average in CD8+ T cells than in CD4+ T cells. Low levels of normalized T-cell clonal expansion were also seen in some nonresponding patients. In the 0.1-3.0 mg/kg groups, partial responders were among the patients with the lowest normalized peripheral clonal expansion, particularly in CD8+ T cells. At doses from 0.1 to 3.0 mg/kg, clonal expansion was seen in both CD4+ and CD8+ blood T cells between baseline and week 6. Which antigens the clonally expanded peripheral T cells were specific for was not determined.

This clonotype originated in an adult with an advanced solid tumor such as melanoma, head and neck, liver or kidney cancer. The sequencing used CD4+ or CD8+ T cells sorted from blood, collected in a trial of the OX40 agonist ivuxolimab.

The CDR3 sequence is CASSLVRGIGETQYF. The nucleotide sequence reads as follows: TGTGCCAGCAGCTTAGTTCGGGGGATTGGTGAGACCCAGTACTTC. The chain employs TRBV11-2 and TRBJ2-5, with TRBD2 tentatively as D gene (6 bases match). Trimming takes 1 base from V and 5 bases from J, and the germline ends sit 14 bases apart. The germline V gene encodes CDR1 SGHAT and CDR2 FQNNGV. Including the terminal cysteine and phenylalanine, the CDR3 comprises 15 residues. The kept DNA is CDR3 alone, 45 bases in frame from the first base.